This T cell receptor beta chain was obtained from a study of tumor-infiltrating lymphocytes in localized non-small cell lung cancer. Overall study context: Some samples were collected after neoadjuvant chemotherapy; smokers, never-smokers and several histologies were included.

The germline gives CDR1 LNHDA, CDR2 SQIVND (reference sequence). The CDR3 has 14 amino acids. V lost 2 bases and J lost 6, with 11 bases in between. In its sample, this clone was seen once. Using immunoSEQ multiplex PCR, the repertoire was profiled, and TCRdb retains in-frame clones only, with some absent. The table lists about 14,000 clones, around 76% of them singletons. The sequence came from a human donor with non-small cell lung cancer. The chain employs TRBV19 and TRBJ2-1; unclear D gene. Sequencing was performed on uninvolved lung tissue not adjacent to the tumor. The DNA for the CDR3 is TGTGCCAGTAGTATACAAGATCCGTTCAATGAGCAGTTCTTC. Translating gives CASSIQDPFNEQFF.